This passage covers 32 T cell receptor beta chains from one sample sequenced in a study of beta chain features in type 1 diabetes. TCRB transcripts that were expressed got sequenced, as all of the isolated RNA had been reverse transcribed. The table came from immunoSEQ multiplex PCR; TCRdb's copy has only in-frame clones and leaves some out. The repertoire holds 900,000 or so clones, with 15% to 20% as singletons. The sequenced material came from naive CD4+ T cells from blood. These receptors came from a young woman in good health.

This clone was seen more than once but under ten times. V gene TRBV9 combines with J gene TRBJ1-2; D perhaps matches TRBD1 (6 bases). V was trimmed by 0 bases and J by 4 bases, leaving 13 bases between them. This CDR3 region has 15 residues. Germline V gives CDR1 SGDLS, CDR2 YYNGEE. CDR3 region: CASSVGRVQGYGYTF. CDR3 DNA sequence: TGTGCCAGCAGCGTAGGCCGGGTACAGGGCTATGGCTACACCTTC.

This CDR3 reads CASPPGRITDTQYF. The CDR3 DNA is TGTGCCAGCCCGCCGGGACGGATCACAGATACGCAGTATTTT. The rearrangement uses TRBV28 and TRBJ2-3; either TRBD1 or TRBD2 may fit D (5 bases each). CDR1 and CDR2 (germline): MDHEN, SYDVKM. V dropped 8 bases and J dropped 2 bases, with 14 bases sitting between them. The CDR3 length is 14 residues.

This clone has more than one count but fewer than ten. The CDR3 spells CASSQGTGRGQFF. The CDR3 DNA reads as TGCGCCAGCAGCCAGGGAACAGGGCGGGGGCAGTTCTTC. The chain couples TRBV4-3 to TRBJ2-1; D is tentatively TRBD1 or TRBD2 (6 bases each). The CDR3 length is 13 residues. The V and J ends lost 3 bases and 12 bases respectively, with 15 bases between them. In germline, CDR1 is LGHNA, CDR2 YSLEER.

Regarding this clone: The sample has other DNA sequences that encode this CDR3 too. The chain has TRBV11-2 and TRBJ2-3, with D unresolved. Germline V gene data show CDR1 as SGHAT and CDR2 as FQNNGV. The CDR3 is made up of 12 amino acids. Trimming took off 5 bases at V and 0 bases at J, with 3 bases between the two ends. The CDR3 is CASSRSTDTQYF. The CDR3 DNA follows: TGTGCCAGCAGCCGGAGCACAGATACGCAGTATTTT.

In its sample, this clone was seen a few times. The chain couples TRBV2 to TRBJ2-3; 7 nucleotides line up with TRBD1. The CDR3 consists of 14 residues. In germline, CDR1 is SNHLY, CDR2 FYNNEI. Trimming took 6 bases from V and 1 from J; bases not matched to a gene: 4. The CDR3 coding sequence is TGTGCCAGCAGGGTAGACAGGGGCACAGATACGCAGTATTTT. This encodes CASRVDRGTDTQYF.

The rearrangement joins TRBV7-9 to TRBJ2-1, with no clear D. With 1 base removed from V and 3 bases from J, the gap between germline ends came to 10 bases. The CDR3 contains 15 residues. Per germline, CDR1 SEHNR and CDR2 FQNEAQ (reference sequence). The DNA for the CDR3 is TGTGCCAGCAGCTTAGGGGCTTCCGTCTACAATGAGCAGTTCTTC. The encoded protein is CASSLGASVYNEQFF. The variable domain in full, with the rest retrieved from reference TRBV7-9 and TRBJ2-1, is DTGVSQNPRHKITKRGQNVTFRCDPISEHNRLYWYRQTLGQGPEFLTYFQNEAQLEKSRLLSDRFSAERPKGSFSTLEIQRTEQGDSAMYLCASSLGASVYNEQFFGPGTRLTVL.

This clone was observed a few times. The gene calls are TRBV7-3 and TRBJ2-7, with 9 bases matching TRBD2. CDR3 size: 15 residues. The germline gives CDR1 SGHTA, CDR2 FQGTGA. V shed 0 bases and J 5 bases; nucleotides not matched to a gene: 5. The CDR3 region is CASSLTGSGSNEQYF. The CDR3 region has the DNA TGTGCCAGCAGCTTAACAGGTAGCGGGAGTAACGAGCAGTACTTC.

This clone was counted a few times. The chain joins TRBV7-2 to TRBJ2-1, with 10 positions matching TRBD1. The junction had 11 bases not matched to a gene; V was cut back by 1 base and J by 8 bases. The length of the CDR3 is 17 residues. The germline V gene has CDR1 SGHTA and CDR2 FQGNSA. The CDR3: CASSLGTRQGARDEQFF. CDR3 DNA: TGTGCCAGCAGCTTAGGAACAAGACAGGGGGCTCGTGATGAGCAGTTCTTC.

This clone was recorded a few times. This sequence joins TRBV6-4 and TRBJ2-1; D tentatively fits TRBD1 or TRBD2 (5 bases each). Trimming removed 5 bases at V and 3 bases at J, with 14 bases between. Germline loops: CDR1 MRHNA, CDR2 SNTAGT. CDR3 length: 15 residues. This chain's CDR3 is CASSPFGTGYNEQFF. CDR3 bases: TGTGCCAGCAGTCCATTCGGGACCGGCTACAATGAGCAGTTCTTC.

A few counts support this clone. The chain combines TRBV28 with TRBJ2-7; 12 bases are a match to TRBD2. This CDR3 comprises 17 residues. Losses at the gene ends were 7 bases for V and 0 bases for J; bases not matched to a gene: 10. Germline CDR1 and CDR2: MDHEN and SYDVKM. The CDR3 here is CASTQVLTSGSSYEQYF. The CDR3 DNA is TGTGCCAGCACCCAGGTCCTGACTAGCGGGAGCTCCTACGAGCAGTACTTC.

This clone was observed a few times. The chain joins TRBV7-2 to TRBJ2-1, with D perhaps matching TRBD1 (5 bases). Trimming removed 5 bases from V and 10 bases from J, with 18 bases in between. The CDR3 sequence is 14 residues long. Germline CDR1 and CDR2: SGHTA and FQGNSA. In DNA, the CDR3 is TGTGCCAGCAGCGGAACCGTGGGGCTGAACGAGCAGTTCTTC. As protein: CASSGTVGLNEQFF.

The gene calls are TRBV5-1 and TRBJ2-7; the D is unclear. Deletions cut 0 bases from V and 2 bases from J, with 9 bases between. This CDR3 is built from 14 residues. CDR1 and CDR2 from the germline V gene are SGHRS and YFSETQ. This CDR3 reads CASSLVAATYEQYF. DNA for the CDR3: TGCGCCAGCAGCTTGGTTGCGGCCACCTACGAGCAGTACTTC.

J is TRBJ2-3 and V is TRBV5-1, with 11 bases matching TRBD2. After removal of 1 base from V and 2 bases from J, the junction contained 3 bases not matched to a gene. The CDR3 covers 16 residues. Germline assignment: CDR1 SGHRS and CDR2 YFSETQ. The chain's CDR3 is CASSLTSGGHTDTQYF. DNA for the CDR3: TGCGCCAGCAGCTTGACTAGCGGGGGCCACACAGATACGCAGTATTTT.

The gene calls are TRBV4-1 and TRBJ2-1, with D perhaps being TRBD1 or TRBD2 (5 bases each). The germline V gene encodes CDR1 MGHRA and CDR2 YSYEKL. There are 16 residues in the CDR3. V gave up 2 bases and J gave up 5 bases, with 16 bases separating them. DNA of the CDR3: TGCGCCAGCAGCCAAAGGGACCTGGTGAGGGACAATGAGCAGTTCTTC. Translating gives CASSQRDLVRDNEQFF.

The J gene is TRBJ2-7, the V gene TRBV4-3, with D perhaps matching TRBD1 (5 bases). The assigned J gene may be wrong: the sequence end matches TRBJ2-1 better. Per germline, CDR1 LGHNA and CDR2 YSLEER. The CDR3 loop spans 15 amino acids. CDR3 region: CASSLGARTSSEQFF. Here the CDR3 DNA reads TGCGCCAGCAGCCTAGGGGCTAGGACGTCGAGTGAGCAGTTCTTC.

The V gene is TRBV2, the J gene TRBJ2-1; perhaps D is TRBD1 or TRBD2 (5 bases each). V lost 6 bases and J 1 base, leaving 13 bases between the germline ends. This CDR3 region has 15 residues. From germline, CDR1 is SNHLY and CDR2 FYNNEI. The CDR3 region has the DNA TGTGCCAGCAGCAGAGGGACGGAATCCTACAATGAGCAGTTCTTC. This encodes CASSRGTESYNEQFF.

Worth noting for this clone: Other DNA sequences within the sample encode an identical CDR3. The chain links TRBV9 to TRBJ1-2, with no clear D. CDR3 length equals 14 residues. The V and J ends lost 0 bases and 5 bases respectively, with 11 bases between them. Germline V gene sequence: CDR1 SGDLS, CDR2 YYNGEE. CDR3 sequence: CASSVGVGLYGYTF. CDR3 DNA sequence: TGTGCCAGCAGCGTAGGTGTGGGTTTGTATGGCTACACCTTC.

This clone was seen a few times. The chain couples TRBV7-2 to TRBJ2-1; no definite D call. The CDR3 totals 11 residues. In germline, CDR1 is SGHTA, CDR2 FQGNSA. The V and J ends lost 5 bases and 8 bases respectively, with 7 bases between them. The CDR3 region has the DNA TGTGCCAGCAGCGTTATATATGAGCAGTTCTTC. Its translation: CASSVIYEQFF.

This clone was seen a handful of times. This chain links TRBV14 with TRBJ2-1; D is possibly TRBD2 (6 bases). The germline V and J ends were trimmed by 4 bases and 5 bases, with 18 bases remaining between them. The germline CDR1 and CDR2 sequences are SGHDN and FVKESK. CDR3 size: 16 residues. This CDR3 is CASSPMGREGNNEQFF. The DNA of the CDR3 is TGTGCCAGCAGCCCTATGGGGCGGGAAGGAAACAATGAGCAGTTCTTC.

The rearrangement links TRBV28 to TRBJ1-1, with D maybe TRBD1 (6 bases). The CDR3 contains 14 residues. CDR1 is MDHEN and CDR2 is SYDVKM in the germline V gene. Trimming shortened V by 5 bases and J by 5 bases, and 15 bases separated the two germline ends. The CDR3 sequence is CASSLGAVRTEAFF. CDR3 sequence (DNA): TGTGCCAGCAGTCTGGGGGCTGTGCGGACTGAAGCTTTCTTT.

As concerns this clone: Other DNA sequences in this sample translate to the same CDR3. The chain combines TRBV5-1 with TRBJ2-5, with D tentatively TRBD1 (6 bases). Looked up from germline, CDR1 is SGHRS and CDR2 is YFSETQ. This CDR3 comprises 15 residues. Trimming cost V 0 bases and J 1 base, with 10 bases left between them. For the CDR3, the DNA is TGCGCCAGCAGCTTGGTTGGACAGACCCAAGAGACCCAGTACTTC. Its translation is CASSLVGQTQETQYF.

V gene TRBV7-9 combines with J gene TRBJ1-1; D is perhaps TRBD1 (5 bases). The ends were cut back, 11 bases at V and 6 bases at J, with 16 bases in the middle. CDR3 length equals 12 residues. Germline CDR1 reads SEHNR; CDR2 reads FQNEAQ (reference sequence). In DNA form, the CDR3 reads TGTGCCCTACTCCGGGGGGACGCTGAAGCTTTCTTT. It encodes CALLRGDAEAFF.

Worth noting for this clone: This specimen includes other DNA sequences encoding the same CDR3. The CDR3 nucleotides read TGTGCCAGCAGCCCGGGACAGGGCTATGGCTACACCTTC. Its protein is CASSPGQGYGYTF. The chain is built from TRBV28 and TRBJ1-2, with 9 nucleotides matching TRBD1. This CDR3 is 13 amino acids long. Trimming cost V 6 bases and J 4 bases; bases outside gene matches: 3. CDR1 and CDR2 from the germline V gene are MDHEN and SYDVKM.

The sample holds a few counts of this clone. The rearrangement joins TRBV7-2 to TRBJ2-1; a possible D gene is TRBD2 (6 bases). V shed 1 base and J shed 3 bases, with 10 bases lying between them. The CDR3 runs 15 residues. CDR1 and CDR2 (germline): SGHTA, FQGNSA. In DNA, the CDR3 is TGTGCCAGCAGCTTAGATCTAGCGAGCTACAATGAGCAGTTCTTC. This translates into CASSLDLASYNEQFF.

The V gene is TRBV6-1, the J gene TRBJ2-1; D may be TRBD1 (6 bases). CDR1 and CDR2 from the germline V gene are MNHNS and SASEGT. The CDR3 is 16 residues long. Trimming took 2 bases from V and 3 from J, leaving 14 bases between them. The chain's CDR3 is CASSERQEGFYNEQFF. The CDR3 coding sequence is TGTGCCAGCAGTGAAAGACAGGAAGGGTTCTACAATGAGCAGTTCTTC.

This clone has just a few counts. The chain has TRBV13 and TRBJ2-7; no reliable D call. The germline V gene encodes CDR1 PRHDT and CDR2 FYEKMQ (reference sequence). This CDR3 is built from 14 residues. V dropped 4 bases and J dropped 0 bases, with 10 bases sitting between them. The CDR3 nucleotides are TGTGCCAGCAGCTCTTCTTTTAGCTCCTACGAGCAGTACTTC. Protein product: CASSSSFSSYEQYF.

This clone came up a few times. This chain connects TRBV28 to TRBJ2-1, with a weak D call TRBD2 (7 bases). The CDR3 length is 12 residues. Germline assignment: CDR1 MDHEN and CDR2 SYDVKM. V was clipped by 8 bases and J by 10 bases, with 15 bases between them. In DNA form, the CDR3 reads TGTGCCAGCGGGTGGCGCGGGGGCGAGCAGTTCTTC. Encoded protein: CASGWRGGEQFF.

The chain recombines TRBV7-3 with TRBJ2-3; 10 bases fit TRBD2. The germline CDR1 and CDR2 sequences are SGHTA and FQGTGA. V lost 6 bases and J lost 2; bases outside the gene matches: 5. CDR3 length equals 15 residues. CDR3: CASSRTSGITDTQYF. The DNA for the CDR3 is TGTGCCAGCAGTCGGACTAGCGGAATCACAGATACGCAGTATTTT. The whole variable domain, filled in from reference TRBV7-3 and TRBJ2-3, reads GAGVSQTPSNKVTEKGKYVELRCDPISGHTALYWYRQSLGQGPEFLIYFQGTGAADDSGLPNDRFFAVRPEGSVSTLKIQRTERGDSAVYLCASSRTSGITDTQYFGPGTRLTVL.

This clone was recorded a few times. The genes are TRBV19 and TRBJ1-2, with D uncertain. The germline gives CDR1 LNHDA, CDR2 SQIVND (reference sequence). The CDR3 spans 15 residues. Trimming took off 5 bases at V and 0 bases at J, with 13 bases between the two ends. The CDR3 protein is CASSPKAETNYGYTF. Written as DNA, the CDR3 is TGTGCCAGTAGTCCAAAAGCGGAGACTAACTATGGCTACACCTTC. Together with reference TRBV19 and TRBJ1-2, the CDR3 gives the full variable domain: DGGITQSPKYLFRKEGQNVTLSCEQNLNHDAMYWYRQDPGQGLRLIYYSQIVNDFQKGDIAEGYSVSREKKESFPLTVTSAQKNPTAFYLCASSPKAETNYGYTFGSGTRLTVV.

The V and J genes are TRBV18 and TRBJ1-5; no clear D. CDR3 length equals 16 residues. The germline CDR1 and CDR2 sequences are KGHSH and LQKENI. Deletions cut 3 bases from V and 6 bases from J, with 18 bases between. In nucleotides, the CDR3 is TGTGCCAGCTCACCCTCTTCGTTTTTGGAGGTTCAGCCCCAGCATTTT. The encoded protein is CASSPSSFLEVQPQHF.

The chain is built from TRBV19 and TRBJ2-1, with D perhaps being TRBD1 or TRBD2 (5 bases each). CDR3 size: 16 residues. Germline V lookup: CDR1 LNHDA, CDR2 SQIVND (reference sequence). Trimming shortened V by 5 bases and J by 0 bases, and 14 bases separated the two germline ends. The CDR3 bases are TGTGCCAGTAGTTATCGGGGCTCGAGCTCCTACAATGAGCAGTTCTTC. It encodes CASSYRGSSSYNEQFF.

The J gene is TRBJ2-1, the V gene TRBV7-3; 7 bases are shared with TRBD2. The junction had 5 bases not matched to a gene; V was cut back by 1 base and J by 2 bases. The length of the CDR3 is 16 residues. The germline CDR1 and CDR2 sequences are SGHTA and FQGTGA. CDR3 bases: TGTGCCAGCAGCTTAAGAGGCGGGAGACCCTACAATGAGCAGTTCTTC. This encodes CASSLRGGRPYNEQFF.